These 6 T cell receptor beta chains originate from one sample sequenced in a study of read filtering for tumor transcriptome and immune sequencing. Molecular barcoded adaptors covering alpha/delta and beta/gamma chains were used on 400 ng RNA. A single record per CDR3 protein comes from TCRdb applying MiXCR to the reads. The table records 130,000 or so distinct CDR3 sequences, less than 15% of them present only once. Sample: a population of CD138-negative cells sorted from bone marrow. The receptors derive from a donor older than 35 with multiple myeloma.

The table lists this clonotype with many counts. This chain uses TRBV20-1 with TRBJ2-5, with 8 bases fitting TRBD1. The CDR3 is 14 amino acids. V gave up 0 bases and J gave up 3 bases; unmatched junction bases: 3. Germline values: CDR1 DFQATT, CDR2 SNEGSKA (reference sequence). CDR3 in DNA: TGCAGTGCTAGAGATACAGGGGGTGAAGAGACCCAGTACTTC. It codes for CSARDTGGEETQYF.

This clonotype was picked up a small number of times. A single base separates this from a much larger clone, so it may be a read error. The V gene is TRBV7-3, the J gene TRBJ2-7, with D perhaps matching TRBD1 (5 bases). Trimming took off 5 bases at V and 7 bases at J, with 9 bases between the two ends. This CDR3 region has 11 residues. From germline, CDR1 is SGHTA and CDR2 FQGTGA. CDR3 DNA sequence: TGTGCCAGCAGCCCTGGACAAGAGCAGTACTTC. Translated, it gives CASSPGQEQYF.

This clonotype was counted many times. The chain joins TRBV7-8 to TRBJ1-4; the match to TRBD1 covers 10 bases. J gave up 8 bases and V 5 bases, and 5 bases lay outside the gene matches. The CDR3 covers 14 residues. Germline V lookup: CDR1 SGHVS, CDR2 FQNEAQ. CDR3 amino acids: CASSPGTGDEKLFF. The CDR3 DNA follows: TGTGCCAGCAGCCCGGGGACAGGGGACGAAAAACTGTTTTTT.

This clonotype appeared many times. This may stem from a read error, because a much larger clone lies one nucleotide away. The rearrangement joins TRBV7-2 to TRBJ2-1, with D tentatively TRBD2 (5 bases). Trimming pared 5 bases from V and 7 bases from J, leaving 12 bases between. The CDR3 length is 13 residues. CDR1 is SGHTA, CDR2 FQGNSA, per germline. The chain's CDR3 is CASSPFSGNEQFF. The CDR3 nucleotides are TGTGCCAGCAGCCCCTTCTCGGGGAATGAGCAGTTCTTC.

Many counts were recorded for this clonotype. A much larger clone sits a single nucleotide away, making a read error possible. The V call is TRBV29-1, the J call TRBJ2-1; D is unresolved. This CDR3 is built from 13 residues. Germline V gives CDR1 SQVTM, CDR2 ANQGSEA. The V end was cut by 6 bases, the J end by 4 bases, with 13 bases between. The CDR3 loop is CSVGRRPYNEQFF. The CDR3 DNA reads TGCAGCGTGGGCAGGAGACCTTACAATGAGCAGTTCTTC.

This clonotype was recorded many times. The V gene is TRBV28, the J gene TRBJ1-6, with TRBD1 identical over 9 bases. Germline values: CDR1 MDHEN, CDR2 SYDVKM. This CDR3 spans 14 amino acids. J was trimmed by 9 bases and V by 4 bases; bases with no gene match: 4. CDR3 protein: CASSSGQGPSPLHF. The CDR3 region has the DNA TGTGCCAGCAGTTCCGGACAGGGGCCTTCACCCCTCCACTTT.